This entry describes one T cell receptor beta chain. The authors ran a second PCR of roughly 6 to 12 cycles using a sample-barcoded 5' primer and a J-beta primer mix. One entry per CDR3 protein, called by TCRdb with MiXCR from the 5' RACE reads. The table records 1.5 million to 2 million distinct CDR3 sequences, about 39% of them present only once. This entry is derived from a study of blood T cells in healthy people across ages. The ends were cut back, 6 bases at V and 1 base at J, with 9 bases in the middle. The CDR3 length is 13 residues. From germline, CDR1 is SGHTA and CDR2 FQGNSA. The sequenced sample consisted of blood. This sequence originates from a human donor in good health. The chain is built from TRBV7-2 and TRBJ1-1; D gene uncertain. CDR3 in amino acids: CASRLNRNTEAFF. The CDR3 coding sequence is TGTGCCAGCAGACTGAACAGGAACACTGAAGCTTTCTTT.